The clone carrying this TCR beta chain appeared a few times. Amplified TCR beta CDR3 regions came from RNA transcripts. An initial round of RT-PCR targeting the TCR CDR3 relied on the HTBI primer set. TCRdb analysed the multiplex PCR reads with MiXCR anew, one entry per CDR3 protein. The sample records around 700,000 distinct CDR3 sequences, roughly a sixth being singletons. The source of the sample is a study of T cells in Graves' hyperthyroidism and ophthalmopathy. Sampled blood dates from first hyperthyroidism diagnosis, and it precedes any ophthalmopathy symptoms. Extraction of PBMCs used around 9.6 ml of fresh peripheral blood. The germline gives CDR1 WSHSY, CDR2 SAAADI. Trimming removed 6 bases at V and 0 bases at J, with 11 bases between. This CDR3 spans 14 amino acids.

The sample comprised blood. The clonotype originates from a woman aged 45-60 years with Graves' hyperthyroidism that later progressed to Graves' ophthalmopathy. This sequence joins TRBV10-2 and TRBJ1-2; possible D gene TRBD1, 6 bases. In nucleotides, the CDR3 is TGCGCCAGCAGCATACAGGGATCTAACTATGGCTACACCTTC. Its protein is CASSIQGSNYGYTF.